The T cell receptor (beta chain) described here comes from a study of response to subunit inactivated influenza vaccine. TCRdb recomputed calls from the RT-PCR reads with MiXCR, one row per CDR3 protein. There are 500,000 to 600,000 distinct CDR3 sequences in the sample; approximately 10% occur only once, and approximately 9.9% lies in the top ten. Trimming removed 0 bases at V and 6 bases at J, with 14 bases between. Per the germline V gene, CDR1 is DFQATT and CDR2 is SNEGSKA (reference sequence). The CDR3 length is 14 residues. These sequences were also reported in another study, on T cells expressing NK-cell markers. This second study notes: UMIs accompanied the 5'RACE template switching by which TCR beta cDNA was made.

The chain uses TRBV20-1 and TRBJ1-1; no clear D gene. The sequencing used PBMCs from blood, collected on the day of vaccination. This receptor was identified in a man in his fifties who received an inactivated influenza vaccine. This chain's CDR3 is CSARDGRSGAEAFF. CDR3 sequence (DNA): TGCAGTGCTAGAGATGGGAGATCGGGCGCTGAAGCTTTCTTT.